This is a list of T cell receptor beta chains from one sample in a study of blood T cell repertoires in COVID-19. The protocol was immunoSEQ multiplex PCR, while the TCRdb copy is restricted to in-frame clones and leaves out a portion. The sample shows 160,000 or so clones, roughly nine tenths of them seen only once. Sample: peripheral blood. These receptor sequences come from a man in his fifties or sixties with active or convalescent COVID-19. The CDR3 runs from the conserved cysteine through the conserved F or W. A D gene is named only where the DNA matches it firmly. Where a row states a size, it is once, few, many or the class of an expanded clone; other rows omit it.

j_call clone_size v_call d_call cdr3_nt cdr3_aa
TRBJ2-7 NA TRBV5-5 TRBD2 TGTGCCAGCAGCGCAATACTAGCGGGAGTTCACGAGCAGTACTTC CASSAILAGVHEQYF
TRBJ1-1 NA TRBV12-3/TRBV12-4 NA TGTGCCAGCAGTTCCGGACAAAACACTGAAGCTTTCTTT CASSSGQNTEAFF
TRBJ2-7 NA TRBV11-2 NA TGTGCCAGCAGCTTAAGTCCAGGGCAGGCCTACGAGCAGTACTTC CASSLSPGQAYEQYF
TRBJ2-7 NA TRBV5-1 NA TGCGCCAGCAGCTTGGGTAGAGGGGGCTACGAGCAGTACTTC CASSLGRGGYEQYF
TRBJ1-5 NA TRBV6-5 NA TGTGCCAGCAGTTATCGCGCACGGAATCAGCCCCAGCATTTT CASSYRARNQPQHF
TRBJ2-2 NA TRBV19 TRBD1 TGTGCCAGTAGTATGGGGACAGCAGTCACCGGGGAGCTGTTTTTT CASSMGTAVTGELFF
TRBJ2-5 NA TRBV19 TRBD1 TGTGCCAGTAGTATTACAGGGGGCTCAGAGACCCAGTACTTC CASSITGGSETQYF
TRBJ2-1 NA TRBV15 TRBD2 TGTGCCACCAGCAGAGTCGTTAGCGGGGTATACAATGAGCAGTTCTTC CATSRVVSGVYNEQFF
TRBJ2-5 once TRBV10-3 NA TGTGCCATCACAGAGGGTCTAGGGATGGAGACCCAGTACTTC CAITEGLGMETQYF
TRBJ2-3 NA TRBV7-2 TRBD2 TGTGCCAGCAGCTTAAGACCGGGACTAGGGTCAGATACGCAGTATTTT CASSLRPGLGSDTQYF
TRBJ2-2 NA TRBV19 TRBD1 TGTGCCGGTAGTGGGGTGACAGGGAAAGTCGGGGAGCTGTTTTTT CAGSGVTGKVGELFF
TRBJ1-1 NA TRBV14 NA TGTGCCAGCAGCGGAGGGATGAACACTGAAGCTTTCTTT CASSGGMNTEAFF
TRBJ1-6 NA TRBV27 TRBD1 TGTGCCAGCAGTCGAGGACAGGACTATAATTCACCCCTCCACTTT CASSRGQDYNSPLHF
TRBJ2-7 NA TRBV3-1/TRBV3-2 NA TGTGCCAGCAGCCCAGGAACCTCCTACGAGCAGTACTTC CASSPGTSYEQYF
TRBJ1-2 NA TRBV18 TRBD1 TGTGCCAGCTCACCACTCGACAGGGCGGACTATGGCTACACCTTC CASSPLDRADYGYTF
TRBJ1-6 NA TRBV4-2 NA TGTGCCAGCAGCCAAGATCTGCCCGGACTCCAGGTTAATTCACCCCTCCACTTT CASSQDLPGLQVNSPLHF
TRBJ2-5 NA TRBV6-5 NA TGTGCCAGCAGTTACCAGGTGGGGGGTACCGAGACCCAGTACTTC CASSYQVGGTETQYF
TRBJ2-7 NA TRBV6-6 TRBD1 TGTGCCAGCAGTCAGATACGGGGACAGGGCCCGACCTACGAGCAGTACTTC CASSQIRGQGPTYEQYF
TRBJ2-1 NA TRBV20-1 NA TGCAGTGTTCGCAGGGACAATGAGCAGTTCTTC CSVRRDNEQFF
TRBJ1-6 NA TRBV20-1 NA TGCAGTGCTAGTCTCAGGGGACATTATAATTCACCCCTCCACTTT CSASLRGHYNSPLHF
TRBJ2-1 NA TRBV19 TRBD2 TGTGCCAGTAGTAAAGCGGGGGGGTGGAATGAGCAGTTCTTC CASSKAGGWNEQFF
TRBJ1-3 NA TRBV21-1 NA TGTGCCAGCAGCCCCGGGACAGCTTACTCTGGAAACACCATATATTTT CASSPGTAYSGNTIYF
TRBJ1-5 NA TRBV27 TRBD1 TGTGCCAGCTCTCCACTCAGGACAGGGGGTGATGTGAATCAGCCCCAGCATTTT CASSPLRTGGDVNQPQHF
TRBJ2-7 NA TRBV5-1 TRBD2 TGCGCCAGCAGCTCCATAGCGGGGGCCTACGAGCAGTACTTC CASSSIAGAYEQYF
TRBJ1-2 NA TRBV5-1 TRBD1 TGCGCCAGCAGCTTGGTGGGGGACAGCGGGCGTAATGGCTACACCTTC CASSLVGDSGRNGYTF
TRBJ2-5 NA TRBV7-2 NA TGTGCCAGCAGCGCCGGGACTTCCTGGGGGACCCAGTACTTC CASSAGTSWGTQYF
TRBJ1-1 once TRBV11-3 TRBD1 TGTGCCAGCAGCTTAGGGGGACAGGGGGTCACTGAAGCTTTCTTT CASSLGGQGVTEAFF
TRBJ2-3 NA TRBV5-5 TRBD1 TGTGCCAGCAGGAACGGACAGGGTCCAGATACGCAGTATTTT CASRNGQGPDTQYF
TRBJ2-2 NA TRBV11-2 TRBD2 TGTGCCAGCAGCTTAGCGGGAGGGGGCACCGGGGAGCTGTTTTTT CASSLAGGGTGELFF
TRBJ2-7 once TRBV6-5 NA TGTGCCAGCAGCTCCGCCCAGGTAGTGGCCTACGAGCAGTACTTC CASSSAQVVAYEQYF
TRBJ2-7 NA TRBV3-1/TRBV3-2 TRBD2 TGTGCCAGCAGCCAAGATGGGACTAGCGGAATTTCCGAGCAGTACTTC CASSQDGTSGISEQYF
TRBJ2-7 NA TRBV5-4 TRBD2 TGTGCCAGCAGCTCGAAATTAGCGGGGGTGACCTACGAGCAGTACTTC CASSSKLAGVTYEQYF
TRBJ1-2 NA TRBV7-9 NA TGTGCCAGCAGCTACTCGACTGGGGCGGATGGCTATGGCTACACCTTC CASSYSTGADGYGYTF
TRBJ2-2 NA TRBV9 NA TGTGCCAGCAGCGTAGTTCTCACCGGGGAGCTGTTTTTT CASSVVLTGELFF
TRBJ1-5 NA TRBV19 NA TGTGCCAGCCTACGGATGGATGTGGGAGGTCAGCCCCAGCATTTT CASLRMDVGGQPQHF
TRBJ2-7 NA TRBV7-8 NA TGTGCCAGCAGCTTAGATGCAGGGGCAAGCTACGAGCAGTACTTC CASSLDAGASYEQYF
TRBJ1-5 NA TRBV6-1 NA TGTGCCAGCAGTGTGCAGGATCGGCAGCCCCAGCATTTT CASSVQDRQPQHF
TRBJ2-1 NA TRBV28 TRBD1 TGTGCCAGCAGTTTATCTCCGGGACAGGGCGTCTCCTACAATGAGCAGTTCTTC CASSLSPGQGVSYNEQFF
TRBJ1-2 NA TRBV14 NA TGTGCCAGCAGCCAAGCATGGGCCTACACCTTC CASSQAWAYTF
TRBJ2-3 NA TRBV10-3 NA TGTGCCATCAGTGATTCGGGGGGCGCCACAGATACGCAGTATTTT CAISDSGGATDTQYF
TRBJ1-1 NA TRBV14 TRBD1 TGTGCCAGCAGCCAAGGTTGGACAGGCGAAGCTTTCTTT CASSQGWTGEAFF
TRBJ1-6 NA TRBV27 TRBD1 TGTGCCAGCAGGTATACAGGGGGCTCCTATAATTCACCCCTCCACTTT CASRYTGGSYNSPLHF
TRBJ1-1 once TRBV10-3 TRBD1 TGTGCCATCAGGATGGGACAGGAGAACACTGAAGCTTTCTTT CAIRMGQENTEAFF